Following are 18 T cell receptor beta chains from one sample sequenced in a study of low-dose radiotherapy and immunotherapy resistance in tumors (dated by TCRdb to between 2021 and 2023). The sample was run on an Illumina MiniSeq. First-strand cDNA was synthesized with Superscript III and a set of TRAV- and TRBV-specific primers, covering both TCRalpha and TCRbeta chains. TCRs were amplified with Phusion for approximately 21 PCR cycles, with a constant-region primer paired with the adapter attached to the V primers. The public reads were reprocessed in TCRdb via fastp at Q25 and MiXCR, keeping in-frame beta chains. CDR3 protein duplicates are merged, each entry listing the most common genes and DNA. For this sample there are 85,000 to 100,000 distinct CDR3 sequences; under 10% appear just once. The leading ten clones occupy around 0.93% of the sample. This specimen's time point label, per the study, means: before trial treatment.

The sequenced sample was PBMCs, obtained before treatment. The receptors were sampled from a male donor with prostate cancer.

In its sample, this clonotype was seen many times. The J gene is TRBJ2-3, the V gene TRBV7-3, with 8 positions matching TRBD2. The germline V gene has CDR1 SGHTA and CDR2 FQGTGA. The length of the CDR3 is 13 residues. V gave up 5 bases and J gave up 10 bases; unmatched junction bases: 8. CDR3 DNA sequence: TGTGCCAGCAGCCGCACTCCGGGACTAGCGCAGTATTTT. Translated: CASSRTPGLAQYF.

This clonotype occurred many times. The chain employs TRBV7-9 and TRBJ2-4; weak D call: TRBD2 (5 bases). Germline values: CDR1 SEHNR, CDR2 FQNEAQ (reference sequence). Trimming took 1 base from V and 9 from J, leaving 7 bases between them. This CDR3 contains 12 residues. In nucleotides, the CDR3 is TGTGCCAGCAGCTTAGATGCGGGCATTCAGTACTTC. It is translated as CASSLDAGIQYF.

This clonotype was seen many times. This chain joins TRBV14 and TRBJ1-3, with D tentatively TRBD1 (5 bases). This CDR3 has 16 residues. Trimming left V 0 bases short and J 1 base short, with 10 bases between. Germline lookup yields CDR1 SGHDN and CDR2 FVKESK. Here the CDR3 DNA reads TGTGCCAGCAGCCAAGAACTCTCAGGGTCTGGAAACACCATATATTTT. This translates into CASSQELSGSGNTIYF.

This clonotype was picked up many times. The V and J genes are TRBV5-4 and TRBJ2-4, with 14 bases matching TRBD2. The trim removed 7 bases at V and 8 bases at J, leaving 2 bases unmatched. Germline CDR1 is SGHNT and CDR2 is YYREEE (reference sequence). The CDR3 consists of 13 residues. The CDR3 is CASGTSGGDIQYF. Written as DNA, the CDR3 is TGTGCCAGCGGGACTAGCGGGGGAGACATTCAGTACTTC.

In its sample, this clonotype was seen many times. The chain is built from TRBV19 and TRBJ1-1; D remains ambiguous. Trimming cost V 8 bases and J 0 bases, with 10 bases left between them. This CDR3 has 13 residues. Per the germline V gene, CDR1 is LNHDA and CDR2 is SQIVND (reference sequence). CDR3 sequence: CASATGMNTEAFF. DNA of the CDR3: TGTGCCAGTGCTACCGGCATGAACACTGAAGCTTTCTTT.

This clonotype was observed many times. The gene calls are TRBV7-2 and TRBJ1-2; D might be TRBD1 (5 bases). V lost 5 bases and J lost 8, with 15 bases in between. Germline V gene data show CDR1 as SGHTA and CDR2 as FQGNSA. CDR3 size: 13 residues. The CDR3 here is CASSPGAGKGYTF. In DNA, the CDR3 is TGTGCCAGCAGCCCTGGGGCAGGGAAGGGCTACACCTTC.

In this sample, this clonotype turned up many times. The chain has TRBV2 and TRBJ2-1; TRBD2 might be the D (6 bases). This CDR3 is 15 amino acids long. From germline, CDR1 is SNHLY and CDR2 FYNNEI. V lost 6 bases, J lost 4 bases, and 16 bases lay in between. The CDR3 DNA reads as TGTGCCAGCAGGACAACGGGACTCCTTTACAATGAGCAGTTCTTC. The encoded protein is CASRTTGLLYNEQFF.

The V call is TRBV5-1, the J call TRBJ2-1; no clear D. CDR1 and CDR2 (germline): SGHRS, YFSETQ. Trimming cost V 0 bases and J 4 bases, with 11 bases left between them. The CDR3 is 15 amino acids. Here the CDR3 DNA reads TGCGCCAGCAGCTTGGCCGGGCAACAATACAATGAGCAGTTCTTC. Translating it yields CASSLAGQQYNEQFF.

This clonotype was picked up many times. V usage is TRBV2 and J usage is TRBJ1-5; the match to TRBD1 covers 9 bases. The germline gives CDR1 SNHLY, CDR2 FYNNEI. The CDR3 runs to 14 residues. The J segment lost 6 bases and the V segment lost 8 bases, leaving 8 bases of the junction unmatched. The CDR3 spells CASAGQGISQPQHF. The CDR3 nucleotides are TGTGCCAGCGCGGGACAGGGTATTAGTCAGCCCCAGCATTTT.

At least ten counts were recorded for this clonotype. One junction end disagrees with the germline gene, perhaps due to a read error. The chain recombines TRBV5-4 with TRBJ2-4; TRBD2 agrees at 11 bases. CDR1 is SGHNT and CDR2 is YYREEE in the germline V gene (reference sequence). The CDR3 length is 13 residues. The CDR3 DNA follows: TGTGCCAGCAGCTTGGACCAGACTAGCGGGATGAGCTTC. Its protein is CASSLDQTSGMSF.

This clonotype has ten or more counts. V is TRBV12-3 or TRBV12-4 and J is TRBJ2-1; 9 bases align to TRBD1. V gave up 0 bases and J gave up 8 bases; unmatched junction bases: 5. CDR3 size: 15 residues. The CDR3, as DNA: TGTGCCAGCAGTTTAGCCGGGACAGGGTTACATGAGCAGTTCTTC. This gives the protein CASSLAGTGLHEQFF.

This clonotype has at least ten counts. The chain couples TRBV6-6 to TRBJ2-2, with D uncertain. CDR1 MNHNY and CDR2 SVGAGI come from the germline V gene (reference sequence). The CDR3 contains 17 residues. Trimming left V 4 bases short and J 3 bases short, with 18 bases between. CDR3 sequence: CASSLFPRTGDTGELFF. The CDR3 bases are TGTGCCAGCAGTTTGTTTCCCCGGACGGGCGACACCGGGGAGCTGTTTTTT.

Many counts were recorded for this clonotype. J is TRBJ2-3 and V is TRBV19; a possible D gene is TRBD2 (6 bases). CDR3 length: 14 residues. Trimming pared 4 bases from V and 8 bases from J, leaving 16 bases between. Germline lookup yields CDR1 LNHDA and CDR2 SQIVND (reference sequence). The DNA for the CDR3 is TGTGCCAGTAGTAGACTAGATGGAGACGGTACGCAGTATTTT. Translation: CASSRLDGDGTQYF.

The gene calls are TRBV7-2 and TRBJ2-7, with TRBD2 identical over 8 bases. This CDR3 has 14 amino acids. Germline values: CDR1 SGHTA, CDR2 FQGNSA. The V gene end was trimmed by 1 base and the J gene end by 6 bases; junction bases not matched to a gene: 5. The CDR3 nucleotides are TGTGCCAGCAGCTTAGGGATTAGCGGGGCCGAGCAGTACTTC. Protein sequence: CASSLGISGAEQYF.

This clonotype was recorded at least ten times. V is TRBV29-1 and J is TRBJ1-4; 9 nucleotides match TRBD1. Germline lookup yields CDR1 SQVTM and CDR2 ANQGSEA. CDR3 length: 14 residues. Trimming cost V 7 bases and J 6 bases; bases outside gene matches: 9. CDR3 DNA sequence: TGCAGCGCATTGATACAGGGGGCTTATGAAAAACTGTTTTTT. It is translated as CSALIQGAYEKLFF. Full variable domain (outside the CDR3, taken from reference TRBV29-1 and TRBJ1-4): SAVISQKPSRDICQRGTSLTIQCQVDSQVTMMFWYRQQPGQSLTLIATANQGSEATYESGFVIDKFPISRPNLTFSTLTVSNMSPEDSSIYLCSALIQGAYEKLFFGSGTQLSVL.

This clonotype was counted ten times or more. J is TRBJ2-2 and V is TRBV5-8, with 13 bases identical to TRBD2. The ends lost 4 bases at V and 8 bases at J; junction bases unmatched: 5. Germline V gene lookup returns CDR1 SGHTS and CDR2 YDEGEE. The CDR3 contains 15 residues. The CDR3 is CASSAGLAGEGELFF. In nucleotides, the CDR3 is TGTGCCAGCAGCGCCGGACTAGCGGGAGAGGGGGAGCTGTTTTTT.

This clonotype was seen ten or more times. The chain combines TRBV2 with TRBJ1-3; tentatively, D is TRBD1 (6 bases). V lost 8 bases and J lost 1, with 15 bases in between. Germline assignment: CDR1 SNHLY and CDR2 FYNNEI. This CDR3 region has 15 residues. The CDR3 here is CASLQLGGSGNTIYF. CDR3 nucleotide sequence: TGTGCCAGCCTTCAACTAGGGGGTTCTGGAAACACCATATATTTT.

This clonotype was detected ten times or more. DNA for the CDR3: TGTGCCAGCAGCTTAAAGGGGCTGACTGAAGCTTTCTTT. Protein sequence: CASSLKGLTEAFF. The chain employs TRBV7-2 and TRBJ1-1, with D possibly TRBD1 on 5 matching bases. CDR3 length: 13 residues. V gave up 2 bases and J gave up 5 bases, with 9 bases separating them. Germline CDR1 is SGHTA and CDR2 is FQGNSA.